A selection of T cell receptor beta chains follows, all from one sample in a study of T cell repertoires in cytomegalovirus infection. TCRdb called the reads again in MiXCR, with one record for every CDR3 protein. The sample yields 450,000 to 550,000 distinct CDR3 sequences, approximately 17% seen once. The material sequenced was CD8+ T cells from PBMCs. These receptors were obtained from a human donor in good health (CMV status not recorded). Some clones in this sample may be carry-over from other donors' samples. CDR3s leave out the opening cysteine and the closing phenylalanine or tryptophan.

TRBJ2-7	TRBV27	ASSLKGGHFYEQY
TRBJ1-1	TRBV11-1	ASSLVDGGTEAF
TRBJ2-7	TRBV27	ASSLGLGGPYEQY
TRBJ1-2	TRBV28	ASSDSGLYGYT
TRBJ1-1	TRBV6-5	ASSYSWDRGPMNTEAF
TRBJ1-2	TRBV5-5	ASSLDRQGYT
TRBJ2-5	TRBV4-1	ASSLKGAGETQY
TRBJ2-3	TRBV4-2	ASSQDEAGGGTDTQY
TRBJ2-1	TRBV28	ASTGGSSGKDEQF
TRBJ2-1	TRBV5-1	ASSQTDSDNYNEQF
TRBJ2-2	TRBV27	ASSLLGTGELF
TRBJ2-7	TRBV12-3/TRBV12-4	ASSPGHNYEQY
TRBJ1-1	TRBV7-6	ASSLGGSTEAF
TRBJ2-7	TRBV20-1	SARLPLTGGDYEQY
TRBJ2-7	TRBV4-2	ASSPEGPGGGYEQY
TRBJ1-5	TRBV7-9	ASSLDALIEPQH
TRBJ2-2	TRBV7-8	ASSLARQHRGPYNTGELF
TRBJ2-3	TRBV10-3	AIRATSGPFRTDTQY
TRBJ2-7	TRBV27	ARSPTGPSYEQY
TRBJ1-4	TRBV27	ASSRTGTGEANEKLF